This T cell receptor (beta chain) was recovered during a study of blood T cell repertoires in COVID-19. As for the study in general: Some COVID-19 samples were acute and others convalescent; all came from the United States, Italy and Spain. The analysed material was cDNA or gDNA that came from T cells, B-cell-depleted T cells, or PBMCs.

In the original analysis: Reference gene primer amplification gave estimated nucleated cell counts. The table came from immunoSEQ multiplex PCR; TCRdb's copy has only in-frame clones and leaves some out. V, J and clone size reflect that table, while D and trimming were determined from the DNA. The data contain hundreds of thousands of clones, about nine tenths of them singletons. Germline loops: CDR1 LNHNV, CDR2 YYDKDF (reference sequence). CDR3 length: 15 amino acids. V was pared by 0 bases and J by 6 bases, with 12 bases between. Material: peripheral blood. The TCR was taken from an elderly man with acute or convalescent COVID-19. The chain recombines TRBV15 with TRBJ2-1; D perhaps matches TRBD2 (5 bases). The CDR3 region has the DNA TGTGCCACCAGCAGAGACCCAGCTAGCCTCAATGAGCAGTTCTTC. Amino acid sequence: CATSRDPASLNEQFF.